This T cell receptor (beta chain) originates from a study of blood T cell repertoires in COVID-19. Per germline, CDR1 MNHEY and CDR2 SMNVEV (reference sequence). CDR3 length equals 15 residues. The ends lost 7 bases at V and 2 bases at J; junction bases unmatched: 10. Study processing details: Amplification of reference gene primers was used by the study to estimate nucleated cell counts. The table came from immunoSEQ multiplex PCR; TCRdb's copy has only in-frame clones and leaves some out. The DNA gave D and trimming, while V, J and clone size come from that table. The repertoire holds roughly 200,000 clones, with approximately 88% as singletons.

This receptor was obtained from a man in his forties with acute or convalescent COVID-19. The V and J genes are TRBV27 and TRBJ2-7, with 8 bases lining up with TRBD1. Sequenced: peripheral blood. CDR3 nucleotides: TGTGCCAGCAACCCCAGGGGGCTTACCGCCTACGAGCAGTACTTC. Translated, it gives CASNPRGLTAYEQYF.